This TCR beta chain was captured by sequencing in a study of PD-1 blockade in classical Hodgkin lymphoma. Sequencing was performed with immunoSEQ multiplex PCR; in TCRdb, only in-frame clones are kept and a portion is missing. Altogether 60,000 or so clones are present, more than 90% being singletons, with the ten largest covering roughly a tenth. After autologous stem cell transplantation all patients relapsed, and prior brentuximab vedotin exposure differed between cohorts. The CDR3 is 17 residues long. Germline CDR1 SGHDN, CDR2 FVKESK. V lost 0 bases to trimming and J lost 0 bases, with 12 bases between them.

V is TRBV14 and J is TRBJ1-5; no reliable D call. The sequenced sample was peripheral blood mononuclear cells (PBMCs), obtained at baseline. The TCR comes from a human donor with classical Hodgkin lymphoma. For the CDR3, the DNA is TGTGCCAGCAGCCAAGATGGGAGGATGATTAGCAATCAGCCCCAGCATTTT. Translated: CASSQDGRMISNQPQHF.